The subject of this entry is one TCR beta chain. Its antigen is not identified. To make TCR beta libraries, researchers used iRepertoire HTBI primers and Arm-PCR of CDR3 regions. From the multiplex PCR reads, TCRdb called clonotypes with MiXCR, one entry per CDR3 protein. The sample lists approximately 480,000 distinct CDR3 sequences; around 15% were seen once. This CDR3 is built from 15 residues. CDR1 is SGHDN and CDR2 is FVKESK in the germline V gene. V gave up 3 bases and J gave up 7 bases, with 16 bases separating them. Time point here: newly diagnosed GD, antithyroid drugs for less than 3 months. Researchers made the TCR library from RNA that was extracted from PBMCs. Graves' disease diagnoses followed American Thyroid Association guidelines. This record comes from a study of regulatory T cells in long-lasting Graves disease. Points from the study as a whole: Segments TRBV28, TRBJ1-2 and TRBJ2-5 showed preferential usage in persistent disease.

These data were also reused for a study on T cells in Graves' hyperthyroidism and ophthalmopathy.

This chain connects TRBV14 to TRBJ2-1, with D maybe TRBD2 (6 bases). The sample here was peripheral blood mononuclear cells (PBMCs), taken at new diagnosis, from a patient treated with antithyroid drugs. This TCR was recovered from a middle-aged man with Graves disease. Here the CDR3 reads CASSHRVKGRNEQFF. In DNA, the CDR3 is TGTGCCAGCAGCCACCGCGTGAAAGGGAGGAATGAGCAGTTCTTC.